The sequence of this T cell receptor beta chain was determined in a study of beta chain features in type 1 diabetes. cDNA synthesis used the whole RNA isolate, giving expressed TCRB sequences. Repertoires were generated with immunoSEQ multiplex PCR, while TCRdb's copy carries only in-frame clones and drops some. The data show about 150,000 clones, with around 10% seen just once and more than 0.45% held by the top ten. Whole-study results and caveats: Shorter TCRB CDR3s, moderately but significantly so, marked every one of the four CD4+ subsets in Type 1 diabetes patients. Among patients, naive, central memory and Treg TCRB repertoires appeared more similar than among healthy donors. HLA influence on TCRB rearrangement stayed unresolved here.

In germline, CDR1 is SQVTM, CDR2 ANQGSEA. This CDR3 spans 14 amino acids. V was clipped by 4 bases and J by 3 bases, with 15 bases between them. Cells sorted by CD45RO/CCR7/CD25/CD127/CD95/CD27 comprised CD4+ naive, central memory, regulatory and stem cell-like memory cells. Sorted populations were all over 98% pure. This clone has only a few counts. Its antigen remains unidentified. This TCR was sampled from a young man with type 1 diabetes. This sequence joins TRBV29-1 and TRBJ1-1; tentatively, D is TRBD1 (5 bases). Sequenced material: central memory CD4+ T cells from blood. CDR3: CSVVVAGLDTEAFF. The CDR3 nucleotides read TGCAGCGTTGTCGTCGCAGGGTTAGACACTGAAGCTTTCTTT. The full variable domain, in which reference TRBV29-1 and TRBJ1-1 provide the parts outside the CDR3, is SAVISQKPSRDICQRGTSLTIQCQVDSQVTMMFWYRQQPGQSLTLIATANQGSEATYESGFVIDKFPISRPNLTFSTLTVSNMSPEDSSIYLCSVVVAGLDTEAFFGQGTRLTVV.